The sequence of this T cell receptor beta chain was determined in a study of T cell changes during pregnancy in multiple sclerosis. Libraries were prepared by immunoSEQ multiplex PCR; TCRdb keeps only in-frame clonotypes and omits some of them. The sample comprises tens of thousands of clones, more than 85% of which are singletons, and approximately 0.99% rests with the top ten. CDR3 length equals 14 residues. CDR1 and CDR2 from the germline V gene are SGHTA and FQGNSA. The germline V and J ends were trimmed by 4 bases and 1 base, with 10 bases remaining between them. The rearrangement links TRBV7-2 to TRBJ1-1; unclear D gene. This receptor was obtained from a female donor with multiple sclerosis, enrolled in a pregnancy study. Sample: peripheral blood, taken before pregnancy. CDR3 protein: CASSWRLGNTEAFF. DNA for the CDR3: TGTGCCAGCAGCTGGCGACTGGGGAACACTGAAGCTTTCTTT.